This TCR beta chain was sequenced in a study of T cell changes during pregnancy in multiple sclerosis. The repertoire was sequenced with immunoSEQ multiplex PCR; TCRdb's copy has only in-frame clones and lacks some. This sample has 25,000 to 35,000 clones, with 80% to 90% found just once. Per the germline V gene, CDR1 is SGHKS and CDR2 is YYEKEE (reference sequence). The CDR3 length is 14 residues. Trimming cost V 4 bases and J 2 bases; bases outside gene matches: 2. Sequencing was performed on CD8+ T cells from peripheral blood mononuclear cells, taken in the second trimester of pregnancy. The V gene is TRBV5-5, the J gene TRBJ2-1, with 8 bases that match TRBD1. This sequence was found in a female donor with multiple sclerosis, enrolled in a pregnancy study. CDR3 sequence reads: CASSNRGTYNEQFF. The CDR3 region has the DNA TGTGCCAGCAGCAACAGGGGGACCTACAATGAGCAGTTCTTC.